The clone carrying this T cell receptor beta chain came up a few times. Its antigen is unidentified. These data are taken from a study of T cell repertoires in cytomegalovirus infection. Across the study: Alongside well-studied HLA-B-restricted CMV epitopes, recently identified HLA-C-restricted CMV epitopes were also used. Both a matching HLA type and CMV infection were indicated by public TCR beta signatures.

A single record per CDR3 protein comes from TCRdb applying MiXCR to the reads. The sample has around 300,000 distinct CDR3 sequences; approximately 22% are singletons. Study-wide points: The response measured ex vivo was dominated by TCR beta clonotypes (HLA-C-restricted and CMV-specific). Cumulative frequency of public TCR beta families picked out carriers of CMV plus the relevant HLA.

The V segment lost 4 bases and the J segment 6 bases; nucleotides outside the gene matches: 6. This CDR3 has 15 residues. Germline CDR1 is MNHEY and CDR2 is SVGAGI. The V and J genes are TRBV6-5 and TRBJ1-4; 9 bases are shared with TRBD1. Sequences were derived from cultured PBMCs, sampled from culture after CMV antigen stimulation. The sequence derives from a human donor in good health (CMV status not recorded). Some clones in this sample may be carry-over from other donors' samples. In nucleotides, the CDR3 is TGTGCCAGCAGTTCCTTGGGACAGGGAGATGAAAAACTGTTTTTT. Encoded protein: CASSSLGQGDEKLFF.